Detailed here is one T cell receptor beta chain. The data originate from a study of OX40 agonist ivuxolimab in advanced cancers. Data came from immunoSEQ multiplex PCR; TCRdb stores just in-frame clones and leaves some out. The table has under 25,000 clones, around four fifths seen once. V gave up 6 bases and J gave up 0 bases; unmatched junction bases: 3. From germline, CDR1 is SNHLY and CDR2 FYNNEI. The CDR3 is 15 amino acids. Sequenced material: CD4+ or CD8+ T cells sorted from blood, taken in a trial of the OX40 agonist ivuxolimab. The chain is built from TRBV2 and TRBJ1-5; 9 bases match TRBD1. The sequence was obtained from an adult with an advanced solid tumor such as melanoma, head and neck, liver or kidney cancer. CDR3 region: CASSGTGNSNQPQHF. The CDR3 DNA is TGTGCCAGCAGCGGGACAGGGAATAGCAATCAGCCCCAGCATTTT.